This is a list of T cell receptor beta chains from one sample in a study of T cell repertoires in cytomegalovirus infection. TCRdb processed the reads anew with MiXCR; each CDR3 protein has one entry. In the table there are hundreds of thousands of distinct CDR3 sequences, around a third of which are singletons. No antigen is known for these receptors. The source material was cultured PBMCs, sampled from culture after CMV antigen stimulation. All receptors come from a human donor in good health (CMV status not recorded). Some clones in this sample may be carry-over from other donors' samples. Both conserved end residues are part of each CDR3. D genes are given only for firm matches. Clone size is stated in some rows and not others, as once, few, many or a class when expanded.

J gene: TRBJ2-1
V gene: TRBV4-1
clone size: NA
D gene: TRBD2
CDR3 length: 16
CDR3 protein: CASSQGWTSGSGEQFF
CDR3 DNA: TGCGCCAGCAGCCAAGGATGGACTAGCGGGAGTGGTGAGCAGTTCTTC

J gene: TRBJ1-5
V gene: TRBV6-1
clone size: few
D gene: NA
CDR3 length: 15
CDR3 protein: CASSERNTKNQPQHF
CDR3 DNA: TGTGCCAGCAGTGAAAGAAACACCAAAAATCAGCCCCAGCATTTT

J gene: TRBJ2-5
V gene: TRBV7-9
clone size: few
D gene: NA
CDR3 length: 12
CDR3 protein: CASTQGLETQYF
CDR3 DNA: TGTGCCAGCACACAGGGTTTGGAGACCCAGTACTTC

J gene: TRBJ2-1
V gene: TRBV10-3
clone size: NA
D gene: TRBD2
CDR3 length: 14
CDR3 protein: CAISRTSGNNEQFF
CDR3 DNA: TGTGCCATCAGCCGGACTAGCGGAAACAATGAGCAGTTCTTC

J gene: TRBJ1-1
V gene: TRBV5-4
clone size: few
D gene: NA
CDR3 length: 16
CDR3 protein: CASSSPDSERGLEAFF
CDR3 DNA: TGTGCCAGCAGCTCGCCCGACAGTGAACGCGGGCTAGAAGCTTTCTTT

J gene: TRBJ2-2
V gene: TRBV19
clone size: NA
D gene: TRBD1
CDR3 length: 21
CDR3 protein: CASSTNPGTGFRRSKTGELFF
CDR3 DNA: TGTGCCAGTAGTACCAACCCCGGGACAGGGTTTCGAAGGTCGAAGACCGGGGAGCTGTTTTTT

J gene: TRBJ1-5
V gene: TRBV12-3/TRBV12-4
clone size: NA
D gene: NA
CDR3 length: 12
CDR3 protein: CASTSSDQPQHF
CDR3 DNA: TGTGCCAGCACGAGTTCCGATCAGCCCCAGCATTTT

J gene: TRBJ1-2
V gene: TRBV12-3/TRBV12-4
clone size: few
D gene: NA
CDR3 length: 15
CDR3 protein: CASSSGGPFSYGYTF
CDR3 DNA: TGTGCCAGCAGCAGTGGGGGGCCCTTTTCCTATGGCTACACCTTC

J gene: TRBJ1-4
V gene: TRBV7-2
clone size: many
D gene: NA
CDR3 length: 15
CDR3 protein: CASSLAGATNEKLFF
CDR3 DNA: TGTGCCAGCAGCTTGGCAGGGGCAACTAATGAAAAACTGTTTTTT

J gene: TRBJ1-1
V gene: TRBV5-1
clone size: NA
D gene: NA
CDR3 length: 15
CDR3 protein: CASSLAGRENTEAFF
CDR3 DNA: TGCGCCAGCAGCTTGGCGGGGCGAGAGAACACTGAAGCTTTCTTT

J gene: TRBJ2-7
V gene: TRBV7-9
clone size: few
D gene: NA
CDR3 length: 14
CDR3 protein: CASSLGGKRYEQYF
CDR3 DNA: TGTGCCAGCAGCTTAGGAGGGAAACGATACGAGCAGTACTTC

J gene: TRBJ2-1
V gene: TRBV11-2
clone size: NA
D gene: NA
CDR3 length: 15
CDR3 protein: CATVSGTNSYNEQFF
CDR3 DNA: TGTGCCACTGTCTCCGGGACAAACTCCTACAATGAGCAGTTCTTC

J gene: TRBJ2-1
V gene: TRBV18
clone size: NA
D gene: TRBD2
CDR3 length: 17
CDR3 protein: CASSPRTSGTTYNEQFF
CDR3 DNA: TGTGCCAGCTCACCAAGGACTAGCGGGACCACCTACAATGAGCAGTTCTTC

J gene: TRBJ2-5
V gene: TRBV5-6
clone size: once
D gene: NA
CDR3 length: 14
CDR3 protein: CASSFGGRVETQYF
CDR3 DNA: TGTGCCAGCAGCTTTGGGGGTCGAGTGGAGACCCAGTACTTC

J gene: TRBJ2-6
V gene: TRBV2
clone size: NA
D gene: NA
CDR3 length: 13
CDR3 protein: CASIESGANVLTF
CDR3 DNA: TGTGCCAGCATAGAGTCTGGGGCCAACGTCCTGACTTTC

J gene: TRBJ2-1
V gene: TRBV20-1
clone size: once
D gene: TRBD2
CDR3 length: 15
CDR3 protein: CSSSLPGTSWNEQFF
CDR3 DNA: TGCAGCTCCTCCCTGCCAGGGACTAGCTGGAATGAGCAGTTCTTC

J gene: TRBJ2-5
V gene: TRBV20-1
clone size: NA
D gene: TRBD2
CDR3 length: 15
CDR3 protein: CSARDSGGSGETQYF
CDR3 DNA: TGCAGTGCTAGAGATTCAGGCGGGAGTGGAGAGACCCAGTACTTC

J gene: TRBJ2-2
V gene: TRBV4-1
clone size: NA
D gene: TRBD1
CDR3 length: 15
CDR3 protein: CASSHRQGAGGELFF
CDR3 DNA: TGCGCCAGCAGCCACCGACAGGGGGCCGGCGGGGAGCTGTTTTTT

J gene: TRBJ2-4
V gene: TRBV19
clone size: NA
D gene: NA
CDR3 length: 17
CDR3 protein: CASSPLRGELAKNIQYF
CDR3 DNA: TGTGCCAGTAGTCCCTTGAGGGGGGAGCTAGCCAAAAACATTCAGTACTTC

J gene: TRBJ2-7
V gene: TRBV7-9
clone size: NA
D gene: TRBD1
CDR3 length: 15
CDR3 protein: CASSALAGGSYEQYF
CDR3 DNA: TGTGCCAGCAGCGCCCTCGCAGGGGGCTCATACGAGCAGTACTTC

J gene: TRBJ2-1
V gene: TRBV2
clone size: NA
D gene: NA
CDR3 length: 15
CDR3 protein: CASSEEESSYNEQFF
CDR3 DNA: TGTGCCAGCAGTGAAGAGGAGAGCTCCTACAATGAGCAGTTCTTC

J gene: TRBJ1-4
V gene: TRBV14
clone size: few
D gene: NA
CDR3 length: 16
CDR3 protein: CASSSRMGIRDEKLFF
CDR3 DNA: TGTGCCAGCAGCTCAAGGATGGGGATTCGGGATGAAAAACTGTTTTTT

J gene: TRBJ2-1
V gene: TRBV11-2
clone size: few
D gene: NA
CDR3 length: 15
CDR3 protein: CASSFQGGSYNEQFF
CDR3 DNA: TGTGCCAGCAGCTTTCAGGGGGGGTCGTACAATGAGCAGTTCTTC

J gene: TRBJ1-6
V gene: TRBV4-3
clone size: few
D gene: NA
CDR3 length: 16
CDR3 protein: CASSNRDGVSNSPLHF
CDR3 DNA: TGCGCCAGCAGCAACAGAGATGGGGTTAGCAATTCACCCCTCCACTTT

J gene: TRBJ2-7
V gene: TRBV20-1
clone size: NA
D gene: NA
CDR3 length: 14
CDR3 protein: CSATGRLSPYEQYF
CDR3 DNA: TGCAGTGCGACCGGACGTCTTTCCCCCTACGAGCAGTACTTC

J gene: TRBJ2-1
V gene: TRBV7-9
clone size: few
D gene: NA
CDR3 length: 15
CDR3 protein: CASSPPRAGDNEQFF
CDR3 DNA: TGTGCCAGCAGCCCCCCCCGGGCAGGGGACAATGAGCAGTTCTTC

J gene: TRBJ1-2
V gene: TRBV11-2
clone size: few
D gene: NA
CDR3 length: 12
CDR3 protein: CASSLVRGGYTF
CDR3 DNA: TGTGCCAGCAGCTTAGTCCGTGGCGGCTACACCTTC

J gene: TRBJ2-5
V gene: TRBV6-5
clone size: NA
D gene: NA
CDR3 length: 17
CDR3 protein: CASSKPSGRGAEETQYF
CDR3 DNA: TGTGCCAGCAGTAAACCTTCGGGAAGGGGGGCGGAAGAGACCCAGTACTTC

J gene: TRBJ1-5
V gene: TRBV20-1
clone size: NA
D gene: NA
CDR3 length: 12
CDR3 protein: CSARDPLGAQHF
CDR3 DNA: TGCAGTGCTAGAGATCCTCTGGGGGCCCAGCATTTT